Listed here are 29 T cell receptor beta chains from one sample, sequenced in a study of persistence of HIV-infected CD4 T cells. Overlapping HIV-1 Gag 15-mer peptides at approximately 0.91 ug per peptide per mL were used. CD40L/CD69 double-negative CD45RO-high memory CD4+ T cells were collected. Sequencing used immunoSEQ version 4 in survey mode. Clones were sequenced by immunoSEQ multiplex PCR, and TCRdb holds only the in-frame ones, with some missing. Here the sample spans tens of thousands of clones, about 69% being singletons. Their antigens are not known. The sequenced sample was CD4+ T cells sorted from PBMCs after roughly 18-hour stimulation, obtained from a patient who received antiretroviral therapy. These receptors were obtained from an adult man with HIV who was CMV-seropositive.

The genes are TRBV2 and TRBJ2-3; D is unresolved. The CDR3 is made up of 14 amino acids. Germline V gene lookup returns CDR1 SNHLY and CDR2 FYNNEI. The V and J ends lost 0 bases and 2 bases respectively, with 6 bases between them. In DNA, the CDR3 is TGTGCCAGCAGTGAAGCGGGGAACACAGATACGCAGTATTTT. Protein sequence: CASSEAGNTDTQYF.

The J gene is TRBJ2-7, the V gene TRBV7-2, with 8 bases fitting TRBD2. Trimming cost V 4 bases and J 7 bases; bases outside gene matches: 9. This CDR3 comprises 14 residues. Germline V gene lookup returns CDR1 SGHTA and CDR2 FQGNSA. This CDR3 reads CASSSAGGTREQYF. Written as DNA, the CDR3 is TGTGCCAGCAGCTCGGCGGGGGGTACGAGGGAGCAGTACTTC.

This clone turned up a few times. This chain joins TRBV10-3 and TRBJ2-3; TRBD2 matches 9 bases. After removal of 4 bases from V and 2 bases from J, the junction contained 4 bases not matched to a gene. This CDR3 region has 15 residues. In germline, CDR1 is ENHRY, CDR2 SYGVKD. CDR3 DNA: TGTGCCATCAGTGGAGCGGGGGGACACACAGATACGCAGTATTTT. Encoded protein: CAISGAGGHTDTQYF.

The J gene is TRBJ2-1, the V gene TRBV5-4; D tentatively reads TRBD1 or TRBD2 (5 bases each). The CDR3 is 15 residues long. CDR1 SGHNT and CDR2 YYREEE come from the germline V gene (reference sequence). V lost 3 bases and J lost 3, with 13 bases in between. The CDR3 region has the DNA TGTGCCAGCAGCTCCGGGGCGGGTCTCTACAATGAGCAGTTCTTC. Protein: CASSSGAGLYNEQFF.

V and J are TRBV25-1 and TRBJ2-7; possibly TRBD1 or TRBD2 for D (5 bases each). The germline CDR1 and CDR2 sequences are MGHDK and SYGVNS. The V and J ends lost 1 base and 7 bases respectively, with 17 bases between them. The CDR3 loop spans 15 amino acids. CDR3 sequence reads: CASSELGVRMSEQYF. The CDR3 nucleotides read TGTGCCAGCAGTGAATTGGGGGTCCGAATGAGTGAGCAGTACTTC.

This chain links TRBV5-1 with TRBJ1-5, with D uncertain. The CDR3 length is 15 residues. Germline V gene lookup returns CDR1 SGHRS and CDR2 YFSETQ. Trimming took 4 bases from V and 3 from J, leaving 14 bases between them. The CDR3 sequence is CASSPEGGVNQPQHF. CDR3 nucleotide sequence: TGCGCCAGCAGCCCCGAGGGCGGGGTCAATCAGCCCCAGCATTTT.

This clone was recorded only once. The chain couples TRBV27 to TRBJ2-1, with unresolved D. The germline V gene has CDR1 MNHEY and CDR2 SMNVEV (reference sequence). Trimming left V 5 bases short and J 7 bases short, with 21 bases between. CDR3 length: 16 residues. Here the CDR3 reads CASSTTLGISFNEQFF. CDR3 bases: TGTGCCAGCAGTACTACGTTGGGTATCAGTTTTAATGAGCAGTTCTTC.

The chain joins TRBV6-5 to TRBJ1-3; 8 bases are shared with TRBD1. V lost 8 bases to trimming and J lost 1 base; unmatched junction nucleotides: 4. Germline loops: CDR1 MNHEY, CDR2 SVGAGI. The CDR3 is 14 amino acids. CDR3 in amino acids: CASDRGFSGNTIYF. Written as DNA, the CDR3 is TGTGCCAGCGACAGGGGTTTTTCTGGAAACACCATATATTTT.

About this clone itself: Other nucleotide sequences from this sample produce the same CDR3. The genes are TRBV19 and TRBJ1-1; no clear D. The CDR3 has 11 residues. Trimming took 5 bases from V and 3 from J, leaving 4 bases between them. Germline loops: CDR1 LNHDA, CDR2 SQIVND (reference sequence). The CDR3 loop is CASSLYTEAFF. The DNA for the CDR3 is TGTGCCAGTAGTCTTTACACTGAAGCTTTCTTT. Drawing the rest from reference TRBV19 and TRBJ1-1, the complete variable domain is DGGITQSPKYLFRKEGQNVTLSCEQNLNHDAMYWYRQDPGQGLRLIYYSQIVNDFQKGDIAEGYSVSREKKESFPLTVTSAQKNPTAFYLCASSLYTEAFFGQGTRLTVV.

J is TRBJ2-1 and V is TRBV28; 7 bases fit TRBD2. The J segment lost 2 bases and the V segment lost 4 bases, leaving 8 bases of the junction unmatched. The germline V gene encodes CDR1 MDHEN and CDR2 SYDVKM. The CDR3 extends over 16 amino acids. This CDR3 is CASSSSTSAAYNEQFF. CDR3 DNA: TGTGCCAGCAGTTCTAGCACTAGCGCGGCCTACAATGAGCAGTTCTTC.

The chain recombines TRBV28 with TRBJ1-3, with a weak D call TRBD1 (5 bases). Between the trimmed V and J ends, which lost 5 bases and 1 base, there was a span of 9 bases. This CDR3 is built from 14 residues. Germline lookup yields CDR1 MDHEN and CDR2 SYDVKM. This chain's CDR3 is CASSGGTSGNTIYF. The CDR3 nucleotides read TGTGCCAGCAGTGGCGGGACGTCTGGAAACACCATATATTTT. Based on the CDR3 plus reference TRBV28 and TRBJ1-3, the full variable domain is DVKVTQSSRYLVKRTGEKVFLECVQDMDHENMFWYRQDPGLGLRLIYFSYDVKMKEKGDIPEGYSVSREKKERFSLILESASTNQTSMYLCASSGGTSGNTIYFGEGSWLTVV.

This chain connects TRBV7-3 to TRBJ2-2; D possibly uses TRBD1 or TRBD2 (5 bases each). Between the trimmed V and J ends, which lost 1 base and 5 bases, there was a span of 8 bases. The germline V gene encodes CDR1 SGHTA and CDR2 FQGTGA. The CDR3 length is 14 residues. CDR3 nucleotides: TGTGCCAGCAGCTTAAATGGGGGAACCGGGGAGCTGTTTTTT. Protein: CASSLNGGTGELFF.

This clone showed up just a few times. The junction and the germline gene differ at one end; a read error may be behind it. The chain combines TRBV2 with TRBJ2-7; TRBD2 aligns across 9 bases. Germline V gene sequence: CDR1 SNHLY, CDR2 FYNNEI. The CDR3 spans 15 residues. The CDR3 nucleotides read TGTGCCAGCAGTGGGGGGACTAGCTACTCCCACGAGCAGTACTTC. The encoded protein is CASSGGTSYSHEQYF. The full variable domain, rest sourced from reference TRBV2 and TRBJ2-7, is EPEVTQTPSHQVTQMGQEVILRCVPISNHLYFYWYRQILGQKVEFLVSFYNNEISEKSEIFDDQFSVERPDGSNFTLKIRSTKLEDSAMYFCASSGGTSYSHEQYFGPGTRLTVT.

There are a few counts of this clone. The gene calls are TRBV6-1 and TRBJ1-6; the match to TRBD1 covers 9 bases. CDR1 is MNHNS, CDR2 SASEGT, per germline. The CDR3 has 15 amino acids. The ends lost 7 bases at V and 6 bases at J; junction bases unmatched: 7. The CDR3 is CASTWTGAVNSPLHF. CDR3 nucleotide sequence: TGTGCCAGCACTTGGACAGGGGCTGTTAATTCACCCCTCCACTTT.

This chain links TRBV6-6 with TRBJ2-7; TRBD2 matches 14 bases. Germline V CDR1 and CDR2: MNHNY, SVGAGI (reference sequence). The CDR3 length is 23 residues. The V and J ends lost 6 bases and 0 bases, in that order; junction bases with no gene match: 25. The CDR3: CASSFRPGLAGGLAQPYSYEQYF. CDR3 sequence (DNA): TGTGCCAGCAGCTTCCGGCCCGGACTAGCGGGGGGCCTAGCTCAACCTTACTCCTACGAGCAGTACTTC.

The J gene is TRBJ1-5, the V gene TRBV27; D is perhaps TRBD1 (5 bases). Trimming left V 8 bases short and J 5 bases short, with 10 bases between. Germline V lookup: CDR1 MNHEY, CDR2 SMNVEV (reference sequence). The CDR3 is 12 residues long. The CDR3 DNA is TGTGCCAGCGGGGCCGGGGATCAGCCCCAGCATTTT. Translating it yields CASGAGDQPQHF.

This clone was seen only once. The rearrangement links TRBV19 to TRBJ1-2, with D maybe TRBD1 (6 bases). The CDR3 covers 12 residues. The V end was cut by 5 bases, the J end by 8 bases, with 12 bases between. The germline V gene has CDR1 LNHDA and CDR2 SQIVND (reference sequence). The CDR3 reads CASSPRGGGYTF. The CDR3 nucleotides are TGTGCCAGTAGTCCCCGGGGGGGCGGCTACACCTTC.

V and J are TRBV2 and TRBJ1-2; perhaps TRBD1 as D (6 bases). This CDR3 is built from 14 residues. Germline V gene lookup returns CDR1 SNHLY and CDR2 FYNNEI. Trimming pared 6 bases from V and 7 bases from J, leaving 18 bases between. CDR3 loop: CASSRQGSVGGYTF. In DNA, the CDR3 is TGTGCCAGCAGCCGTCAGGGGTCGGTTGGTGGCTACACCTTC.

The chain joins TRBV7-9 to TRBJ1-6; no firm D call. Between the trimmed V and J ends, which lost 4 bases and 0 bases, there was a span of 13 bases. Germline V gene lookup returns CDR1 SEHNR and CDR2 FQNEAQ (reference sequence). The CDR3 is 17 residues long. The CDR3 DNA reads TGTGCCAGCAGCTCAATGAGAGAGAGCTCCTATAATTCACCCCTCCACTTT. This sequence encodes CASSSMRESSYNSPLHF.

For the CDR3, the DNA is TGTGCCAGCAGCTTAGAGGTTGGGCTGCGCACCGGGGAGCTGTTTTTT. This sequence encodes CASSLEVGLRTGELFF. V is TRBV11-1 and J is TRBJ2-2; no reliable D call. The CDR3 is 16 residues long. V lost 1 base and J lost 4, with 13 bases in between. Germline V lookup: CDR1 SGHAT, CDR2 FQDESV (reference sequence).

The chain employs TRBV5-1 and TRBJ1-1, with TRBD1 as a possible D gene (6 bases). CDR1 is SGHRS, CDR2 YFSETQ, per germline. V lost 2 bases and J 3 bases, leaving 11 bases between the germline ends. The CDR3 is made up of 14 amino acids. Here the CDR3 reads CASSFVRGDTEAFF. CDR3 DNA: TGCGCCAGCAGCTTCGTCAGGGGAGACACTGAAGCTTTCTTT.

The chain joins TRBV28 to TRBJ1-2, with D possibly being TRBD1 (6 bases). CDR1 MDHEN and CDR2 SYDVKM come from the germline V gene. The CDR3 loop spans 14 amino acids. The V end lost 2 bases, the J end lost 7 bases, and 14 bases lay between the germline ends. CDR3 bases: TGTGCCAGCAGTTTAGGGCAGGGGAGAGGTGGCTACACCTTC. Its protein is CASSLGQGRGGYTF.

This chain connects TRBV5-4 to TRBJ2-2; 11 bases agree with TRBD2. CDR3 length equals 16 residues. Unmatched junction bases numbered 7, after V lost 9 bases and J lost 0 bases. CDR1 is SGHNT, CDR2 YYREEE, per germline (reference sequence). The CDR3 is CATKTSGAANTGELFF. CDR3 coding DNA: TGTGCCACCAAGACTAGCGGGGCCGCGAACACCGGGGAGCTGTTTTTT.

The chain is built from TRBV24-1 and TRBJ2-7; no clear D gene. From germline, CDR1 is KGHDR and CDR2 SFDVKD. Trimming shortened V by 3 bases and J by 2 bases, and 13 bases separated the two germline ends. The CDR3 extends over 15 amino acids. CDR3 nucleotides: TGTGCCACCAGTGATCCGGCACGTGGGACCTACGAGCAGTACTTC. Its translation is CATSDPARGTYEQYF.

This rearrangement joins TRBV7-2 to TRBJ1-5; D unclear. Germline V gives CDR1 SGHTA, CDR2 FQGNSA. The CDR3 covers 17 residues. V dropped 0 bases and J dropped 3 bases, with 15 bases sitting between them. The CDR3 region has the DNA TGTGCCAGCAGCTTAGCGCAAACCAACAGATACAATCAGCCCCAGCATTTT. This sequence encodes CASSLAQTNRYNQPQHF.

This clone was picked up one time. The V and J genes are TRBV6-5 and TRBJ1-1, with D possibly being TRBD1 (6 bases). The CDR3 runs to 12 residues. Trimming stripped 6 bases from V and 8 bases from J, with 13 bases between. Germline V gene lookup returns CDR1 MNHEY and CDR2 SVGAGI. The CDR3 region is CASSPFDREAFF. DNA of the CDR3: TGTGCCAGCAGCCCCTTCGACAGGGAAGCTTTCTTT.

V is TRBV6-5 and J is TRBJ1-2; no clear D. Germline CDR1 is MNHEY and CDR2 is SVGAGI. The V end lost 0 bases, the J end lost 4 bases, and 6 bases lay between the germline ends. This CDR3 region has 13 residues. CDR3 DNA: TGTGCCAGCAGTTACTCTTACACCTATGGCTACACCTTC. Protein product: CASSYSYTYGYTF.

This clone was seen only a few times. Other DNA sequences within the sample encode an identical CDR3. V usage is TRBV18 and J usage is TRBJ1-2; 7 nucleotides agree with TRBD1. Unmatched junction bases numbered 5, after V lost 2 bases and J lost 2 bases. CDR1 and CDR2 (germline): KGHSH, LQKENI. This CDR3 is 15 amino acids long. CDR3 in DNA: TGTGCCAGCTCACCAACCGACAGGGCAAACTATGGCTACACCTTC. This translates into CASSPTDRANYGYTF. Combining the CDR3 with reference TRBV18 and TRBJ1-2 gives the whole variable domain NAGVMQNPRHLVRRRGQEARLRCSPMKGHSHVYWYRQLPEEGLKFMVYLQKENIIDESGMPKERFSAEFPKEGPSILRIQQVVRGDSAAYFCASSPTDRANYGYTFGSGTRLTVV.

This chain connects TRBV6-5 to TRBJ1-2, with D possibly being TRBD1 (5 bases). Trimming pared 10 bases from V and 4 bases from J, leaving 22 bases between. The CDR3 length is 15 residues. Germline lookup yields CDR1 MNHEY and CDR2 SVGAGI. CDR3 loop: CAIGGLQTRSYGYTF. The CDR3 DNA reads TGTGCCATCGGGGGGTTGCAGACGCGGTCCTATGGCTACACCTTC.